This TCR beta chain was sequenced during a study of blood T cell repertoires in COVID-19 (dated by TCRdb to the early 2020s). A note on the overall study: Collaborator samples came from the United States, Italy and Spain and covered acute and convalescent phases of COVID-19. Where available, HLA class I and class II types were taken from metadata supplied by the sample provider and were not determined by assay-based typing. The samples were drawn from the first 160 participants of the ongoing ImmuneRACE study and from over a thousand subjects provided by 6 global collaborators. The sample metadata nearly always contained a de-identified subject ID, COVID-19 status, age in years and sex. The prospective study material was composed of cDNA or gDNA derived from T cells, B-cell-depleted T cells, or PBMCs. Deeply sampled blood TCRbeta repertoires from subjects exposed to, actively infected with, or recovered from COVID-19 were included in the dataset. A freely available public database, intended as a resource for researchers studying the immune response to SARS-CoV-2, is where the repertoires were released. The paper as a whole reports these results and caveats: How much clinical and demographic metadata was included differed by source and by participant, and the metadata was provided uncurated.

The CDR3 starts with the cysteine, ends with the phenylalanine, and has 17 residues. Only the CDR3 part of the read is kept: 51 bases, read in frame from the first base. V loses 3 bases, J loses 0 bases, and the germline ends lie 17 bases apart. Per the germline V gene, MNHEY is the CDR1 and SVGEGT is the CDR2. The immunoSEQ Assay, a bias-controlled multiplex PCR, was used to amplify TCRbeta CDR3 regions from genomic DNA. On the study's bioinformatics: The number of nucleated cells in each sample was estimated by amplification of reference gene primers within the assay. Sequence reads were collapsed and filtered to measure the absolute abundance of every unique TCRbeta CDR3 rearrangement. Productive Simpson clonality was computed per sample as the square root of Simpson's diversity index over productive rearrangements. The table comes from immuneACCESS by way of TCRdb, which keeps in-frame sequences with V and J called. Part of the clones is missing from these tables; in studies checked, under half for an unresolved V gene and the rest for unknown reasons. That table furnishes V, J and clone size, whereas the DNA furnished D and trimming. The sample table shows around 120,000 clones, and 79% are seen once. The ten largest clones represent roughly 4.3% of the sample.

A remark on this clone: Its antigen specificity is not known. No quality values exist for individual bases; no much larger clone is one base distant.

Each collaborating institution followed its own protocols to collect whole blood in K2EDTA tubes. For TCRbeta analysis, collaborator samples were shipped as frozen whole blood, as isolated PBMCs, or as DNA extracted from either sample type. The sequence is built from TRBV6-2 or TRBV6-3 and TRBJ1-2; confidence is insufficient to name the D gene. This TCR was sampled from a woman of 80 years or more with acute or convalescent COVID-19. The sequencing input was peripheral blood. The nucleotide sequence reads TGTGCCAGCAGTTATTTCTACAGCTTCCTCCCTAACTATGGCTACACCTTC. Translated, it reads CASSYFYSFLPNYGYTF.